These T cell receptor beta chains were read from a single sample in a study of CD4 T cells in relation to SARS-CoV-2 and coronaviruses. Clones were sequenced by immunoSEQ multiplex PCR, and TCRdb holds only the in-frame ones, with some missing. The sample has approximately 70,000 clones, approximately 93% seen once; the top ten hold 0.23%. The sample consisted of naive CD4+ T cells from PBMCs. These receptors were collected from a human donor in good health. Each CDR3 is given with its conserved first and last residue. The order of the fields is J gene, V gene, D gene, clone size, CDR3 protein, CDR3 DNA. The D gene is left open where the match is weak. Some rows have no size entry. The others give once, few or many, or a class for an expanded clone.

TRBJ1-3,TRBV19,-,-,CASTGAGNTIYF,TGTGCCAGTACTGGGGCTGGAAACACCATATATTTT
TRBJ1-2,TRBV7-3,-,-,CASSLEGFGYTF,TGTGCCAGCAGCTTAGAGGGGTTCGGCTACACCTTC
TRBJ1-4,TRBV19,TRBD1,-,CASHRTGLNEKLFF,TGTGCCAGCCATCGGACAGGGCTCAATGAAAAACTGTTTTTT
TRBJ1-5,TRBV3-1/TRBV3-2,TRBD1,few,CASSQSPGQDYSNQPQHF,TGTGCCAGCAGCCAATCACCGGGACAGGACTATAGCAATCAGCCCCAGCATTTT
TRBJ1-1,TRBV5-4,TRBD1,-,CASSNSGTGGVRGDTEAFF,TGTGCCAGCAGTAATTCCGGGACAGGGGGCGTCCGAGGTGACACTGAAGCTTTCTTT
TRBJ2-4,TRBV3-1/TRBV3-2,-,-,CASSQGSDQYF,TGTGCCAGCAGCCAAGGGTCCGATCAGTACTTC
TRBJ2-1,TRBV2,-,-,CASSYYNEQFF,TGTGCCAGCAGTTATTACAATGAGCAGTTCTTC
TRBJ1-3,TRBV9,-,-,CASSVGTYGQTGNTIYF,TGTGCCAGCAGCGTAGGCACTTACGGGCAGACTGGAAACACCATATATTTT
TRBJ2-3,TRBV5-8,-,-,CASSRLSTDTQYF,TGTGCCAGCAGCCGGTTGAGCACAGATACGCAGTATTTT
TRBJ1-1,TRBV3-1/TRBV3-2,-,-,CASSQDLSPAEAFF,TGTGCCAGCAGCCAAGACCTCAGTCCCGCTGAAGCTTTCTTT
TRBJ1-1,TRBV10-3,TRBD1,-,CAISWDRAAEAFF,TGTGCCATCAGCTGGGACAGGGCGGCTGAAGCTTTCTTT
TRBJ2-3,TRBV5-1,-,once,CASSLGSLADTQYF,TGCGCCAGCAGCTTGGGTTCGCTAGCAGATACGCAGTATTTT
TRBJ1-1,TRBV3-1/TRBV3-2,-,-,CARLHEGLSRWAFF,TGTGCCAGACTCCACGAGGGACTAAGTCGGTGGGCTTTCTTT
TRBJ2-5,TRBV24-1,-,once,CATSDSRGLLGVQETQYF,TGTGCCACCAGTGACTCTCGGGGTCTCCTCGGGGTGCAAGAGACCCAGTACTTC
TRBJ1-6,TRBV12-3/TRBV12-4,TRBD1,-,CASSFHYRGPLHF,TGTGCCAGCAGCTTCCATTACAGGGGACCCCTCCACTTT
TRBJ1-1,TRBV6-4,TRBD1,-,CASQGDPSGTEAFF,TGTGCCAGCCAGGGGGACCCCTCCGGGACTGAAGCTTTCTTT
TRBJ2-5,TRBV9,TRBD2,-,CASSYSTGLAGETQYF,TGTGCCAGCAGCTATTCAACTGGACTAGCGGGAGAGACCCAGTACTTC
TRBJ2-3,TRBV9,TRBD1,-,CASSEREQGADTQYF,TGTGCCAGCAGCGAGAGAGAACAGGGGGCTGATACGCAGTATTTT
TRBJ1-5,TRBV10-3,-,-,CAISDWVDNQPQHF,TGTGCCATCAGTGACTGGGTGGACAATCAGCCCCAGCATTTT
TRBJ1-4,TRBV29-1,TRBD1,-,CSVEDPGGNEKLFF,TGCAGCGTTGAAGATCCAGGGGGTAATGAAAAACTGTTTTTT
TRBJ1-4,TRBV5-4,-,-,CASSLVGEEKLFF,TGTGCCAGCAGCTTGGTGGGGGAAGAAAAACTGTTTTTT
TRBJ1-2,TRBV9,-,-,CASSVGTGSNYGYTF,TGTGCCAGCAGCGTAGGTACAGGCAGCAACTATGGCTACACCTTC
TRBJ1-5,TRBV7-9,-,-,CASSLGTTENQPQHF,TGTGCCAGCAGCTTAGGGACAACGGAGAATCAGCCCCAGCATTTT
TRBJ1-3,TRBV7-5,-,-,CVRSSEASSSGNTIYF,TGTGTCAGAAGCTCCGAGGCGAGTTCCTCTGGAAACACCATATATTTT
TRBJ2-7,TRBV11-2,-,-,CASSFHISYEQYF,TGTGCCAGCAGCTTCCACATTTCCTACGAGCAGTACTTC
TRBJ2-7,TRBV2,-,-,CASSAFYEQYF,TGTGCCAGCAGCGCATTCTACGAGCAGTACTTC
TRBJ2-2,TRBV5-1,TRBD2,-,CASSLDRLAGSGELFF,TGCGCCAGCAGCTTGGATCGGCTAGCGGGATCAGGGGAGCTGTTTTTT
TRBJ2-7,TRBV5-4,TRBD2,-,CASSRTSGTPYEQYF,TGTGCCAGCAGCAGGACTAGCGGGACCCCCTACGAGCAGTACTTC
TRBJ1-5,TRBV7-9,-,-,CASSLVGAGDQPQHF,TGTGCCAGCAGCTTAGTCGGGGCAGGGGATCAGCCCCAGCATTTT
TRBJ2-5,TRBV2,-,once,CASSDTSGGGETQYF,TGTGCCAGCAGTGATACATCCGGGGGCGGAGAGACCCAGTACTTC
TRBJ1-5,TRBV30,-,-,CAWSAGIGQPQHF,TGTGCCTGGAGTGCCGGGATAGGTCAGCCCCAGCATTTT
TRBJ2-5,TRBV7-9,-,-,CASSPGTFQETQYF,TGTGCCAGCAGCCCGGGGACGTTCCAAGAGACCCAGTACTTC
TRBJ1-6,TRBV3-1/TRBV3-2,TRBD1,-,CASSQGQGAYSPLHF,TGTGCCAGCAGCCAAGGACAGGGGGCTTATTCACCCCTCCACTTT
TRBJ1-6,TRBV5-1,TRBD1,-,CASSLYQGVNNSPLHF,TGCGCCAGCAGCTTGTACCAGGGGGTTAATAATTCACCCCTCCACTTT
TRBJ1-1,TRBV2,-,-,CASSRAGLTEAFF,TGTGCCAGCAGTAGGGCGGGGCTCACTGAAGCTTTCTTT
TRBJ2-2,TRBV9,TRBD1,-,CASRAGTGGTGELFF,TGTGCCAGCAGAGCCGGGACAGGGGGAACCGGGGAGCTGTTTTTT
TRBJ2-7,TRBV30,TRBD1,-,CAWRAPGGRGREQYF,TGTGCCTGGAGAGCCCCAGGGGGCAGGGGGCGCGAGCAGTACTTC
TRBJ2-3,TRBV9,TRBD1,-,CASSPRSTGAGYTQYF,TGTGCCAGCAGCCCCAGATCGACAGGGGCTGGGTATACGCAGTATTTT
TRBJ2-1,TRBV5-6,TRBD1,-,CASSWTGVGSNEQFF,TGTGCCAGCAGCTGGACAGGGGTGGGATCGAATGAGCAGTTCTTC
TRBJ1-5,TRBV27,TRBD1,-,CASRRQGQPQHF,TGTGCCAGCAGGAGACAGGGGCAGCCCCAGCATTTT
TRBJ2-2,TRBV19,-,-,CASSMGRGAGELFF,TGTGCCAGTAGTATGGGCAGGGGGGCCGGGGAGCTGTTTTTT